These T cell receptor beta chains were read from a single sample in a study of T cell responses to AZD1222 COVID-19 vaccine. Assay used: immunoSEQ multiplex PCR; TCRdb lists only in-frame clones, some missing. Of approximately 160,000 clones in the sample, about 90% are singletons; the top ten hold 1% to 1.4%. Sequences were derived from peripheral blood, sampled 28 days after the second AZD1222 dose. These receptor sequences come from an adult who received the AZD1222 COVID-19 vaccine. Each CDR3 is given with its conserved first and last residue. D genes are given only for firm matches. Size tells how often a clone was seen (once, few, many) or the class of an expanded clone, and some rows leave it out.

J: TRBJ1-1; V: TRBV2; D: .; size: .; CDR3: CASNPTSMGGAFF; DNA: TGTGCCAGCAACCCGACGTCCATGGGGGGAGCTTTCTTT
J: TRBJ1-2; V: TRBV5-1; D: .; size: .; CDR3: CASSFGQGQNYGYTF; DNA: TGCGCCAGCAGCTTTGGTCAGGGGCAGAACTATGGCTACACCTTC
J: TRBJ1-3; V: TRBV2; D: .; size: few; CDR3: CASSDRTSGNTIYF; DNA: TGTGCCAGCAGTGACAGGACCTCTGGAAACACCATATATTTT
J: TRBJ2-7; V: TRBV13; D: .; size: .; CDR3: CASSLMDRDYSEQYF; DNA: TGTGCCAGCAGCTTGATGGACAGGGACTACTCCGAGCAGTACTTC
J: TRBJ2-1; V: TRBV11-3; D: .; size: .; CDR3: CASSAGQSFNEQFF; DNA: TGTGCCAGCAGCGCCGGACAGAGTTTCAATGAGCAGTTCTTC
J: TRBJ1-1; V: TRBV18; D: .; size: .; CDR3: CASSPAGNTEAFF; DNA: TGTGCCAGCTCACCGGCAGGGAATACTGAAGCTTTCTTT
J: TRBJ1-2; V: TRBV7-6; D: .; size: .; CDR3: CASSSGPEDYGYTF; DNA: TGTGCCAGCAGCTCGGGACCAGAAGACTATGGCTACACCTTC
J: TRBJ2-7; V: TRBV2; D: TRBD1; size: .; CDR3: CASSMDRRNYEQYF; DNA: TGTGCCAGCAGTATGGACAGGAGGAACTACGAGCAGTACTTC
J: TRBJ1-1; V: TRBV11-2; D: .; size: .; CDR3: CASSTRNRAFQTEAFF; DNA: TGTGCCAGCAGCACCCGGAACAGGGCCTTCCAAACTGAAGCTTTCTTT
J: TRBJ2-7; V: TRBV4-2; D: TRBD1; size: .; CDR3: CASSQDHRGGEQYF; DNA: TGTGCCAGCAGCCAAGACCACAGGGGCGGGGAGCAGTACTTC
J: TRBJ1-5; V: TRBV30; D: .; size: .; CDR3: CAWCDNRAQPQHF; DNA: TGTGCCTGGTGCGACAATCGTGCGCAGCCCCAGCATTTT
J: TRBJ1-2; V: TRBV19; D: .; size: .; CDR3: CASSRLGEGANYGYTF; DNA: TGTGCCAGTAGCCGTCTCGGGGAAGGGGCGAACTATGGCTACACCTTC
J: TRBJ2-7; V: TRBV5-1; D: .; size: .; CDR3: CASGGGVGSSYEQYF; DNA: TGCGCCAGCGGGGGGGGCGTTGGGTCGTCATACGAGCAGTACTTC
J: TRBJ1-1; V: TRBV29-1; D: .; size: once; CDR3: CSVEVTANTEAFF; DNA: TGCAGCGTTGAAGTTACGGCGAACACTGAAGCTTTCTTT
J: TRBJ1-2; V: TRBV12-3/TRBV12-4; D: .; size: .; CDR3: CASSEVHGYTF; DNA: TGTGCCAGCAGTGAGGTCCATGGCTACACCTTC
J: TRBJ1-2; V: TRBV19; D: .; size: once; CDR3: CASAGDNGYGYTF; DNA: TGTGCCAGTGCAGGGGATAACGGGTATGGCTACACCTTC
J: TRBJ1-2; V: TRBV23-1; D: .; size: .; CDR3: CASGPGLYGYTF; DNA: TGCGCCAGTGGACCGGGCCTCTATGGCTACACCTTC
J: TRBJ1-5; V: TRBV7-8; D: .; size: once; CDR3: CASSLVSGAGQPQHF; DNA: TGTGCCAGCAGCTTAGTTTCGGGAGCCGGTCAGCCCCAGCATTTT
J: TRBJ2-3; V: TRBV19; D: TRBD2; size: .; CDR3: CASSPSGVSTDTQYF; DNA: TGTGCCAGTAGCCCTAGCGGGGTTAGCACAGATACGCAGTATTTT
J: TRBJ1-5; V: TRBV13; D: .; size: .; CDR3: CASSSQGYNQPQHF; DNA: TGTGCCAGCAGCTCACAGGGTTACAATCAGCCCCAGCATTTT
J: TRBJ1-1; V: TRBV6-5; D: .; size: once; CDR3: CASSSGGPTEAFF; DNA: TGTGCCAGCAGTTCTGGGGGCCCCACTGAAGCTTTCTTT
J: TRBJ1-1; V: TRBV19; D: .; size: .; CDR3: CASSIDAGNTEAFF; DNA: TGTGCCAGTAGTATAGATGCGGGGAACACTGAAGCTTTCTTT
J: TRBJ1-4; V: TRBV11-2; D: TRBD1; size: .; CDR3: CASSLQLGTGTNEKLFF; DNA: TGTGCCAGCAGCTTACAATTGGGGACAGGGACGAATGAAAAACTGTTTTTT